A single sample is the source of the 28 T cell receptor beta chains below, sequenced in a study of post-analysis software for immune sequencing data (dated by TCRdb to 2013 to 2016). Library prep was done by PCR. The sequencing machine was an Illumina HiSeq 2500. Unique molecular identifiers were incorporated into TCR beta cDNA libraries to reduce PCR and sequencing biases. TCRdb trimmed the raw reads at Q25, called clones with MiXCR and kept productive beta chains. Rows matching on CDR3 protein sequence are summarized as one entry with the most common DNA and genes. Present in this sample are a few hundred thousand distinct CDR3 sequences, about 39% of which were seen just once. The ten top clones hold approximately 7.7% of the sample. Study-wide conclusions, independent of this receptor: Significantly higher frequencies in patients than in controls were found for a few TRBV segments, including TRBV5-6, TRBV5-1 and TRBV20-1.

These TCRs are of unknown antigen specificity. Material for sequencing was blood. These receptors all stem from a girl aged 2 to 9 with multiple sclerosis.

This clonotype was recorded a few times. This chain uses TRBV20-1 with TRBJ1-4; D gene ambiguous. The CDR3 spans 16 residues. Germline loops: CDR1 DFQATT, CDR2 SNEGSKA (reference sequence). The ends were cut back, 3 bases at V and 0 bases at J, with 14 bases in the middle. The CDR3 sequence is CSASPVAPSTNEKLFF. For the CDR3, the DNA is TGCAGTGCTAGTCCGGTGGCCCCCTCAACTAATGAAAAACTGTTTTTT.

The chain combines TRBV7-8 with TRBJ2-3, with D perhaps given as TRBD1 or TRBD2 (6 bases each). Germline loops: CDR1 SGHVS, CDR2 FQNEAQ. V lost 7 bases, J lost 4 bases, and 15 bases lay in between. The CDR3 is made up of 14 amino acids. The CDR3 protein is CASNRGEEADTQYF. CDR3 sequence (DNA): TGTGCCAGCAATAGGGGGGAAGAAGCAGATACGCAGTATTTT.

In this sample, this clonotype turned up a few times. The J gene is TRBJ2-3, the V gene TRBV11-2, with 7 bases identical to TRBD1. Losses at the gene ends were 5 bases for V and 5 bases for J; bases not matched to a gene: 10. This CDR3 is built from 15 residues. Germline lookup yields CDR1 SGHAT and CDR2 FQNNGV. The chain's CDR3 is CASSPGQVMGDTQYF. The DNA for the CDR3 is TGTGCCAGCAGCCCCGGACAGGTCATGGGAGATACGCAGTATTTT.

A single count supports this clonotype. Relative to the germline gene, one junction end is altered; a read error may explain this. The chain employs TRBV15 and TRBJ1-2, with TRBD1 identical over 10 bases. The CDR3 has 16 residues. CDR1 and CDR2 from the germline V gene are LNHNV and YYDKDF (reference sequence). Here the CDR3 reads CVTSRDGQGVRYGYTF. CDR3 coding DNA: TGTGTCACCAGCAGAGACGGACAGGGGGTTCGGTATGGCTACACCTTC.

In nucleotides, the CDR3 is TGCAATCCAGGACGTTACAATGAGCAGTTCTTC. It specifies CNPGRYNEQFF. This chain joins TRBV20-1 and TRBJ2-1; D is undetermined. The CDR3 extends over 11 amino acids. Per germline, CDR1 DFQATT and CDR2 SNEGSKA (reference sequence).

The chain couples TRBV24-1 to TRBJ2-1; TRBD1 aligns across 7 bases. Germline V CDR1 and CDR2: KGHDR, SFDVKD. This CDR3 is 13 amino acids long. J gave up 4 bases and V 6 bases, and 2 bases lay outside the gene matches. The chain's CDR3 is CATSPTGYNEQFF. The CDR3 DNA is TGTGCCACCAGTCCGACAGGGTACAATGAGCAGTTCTTC.

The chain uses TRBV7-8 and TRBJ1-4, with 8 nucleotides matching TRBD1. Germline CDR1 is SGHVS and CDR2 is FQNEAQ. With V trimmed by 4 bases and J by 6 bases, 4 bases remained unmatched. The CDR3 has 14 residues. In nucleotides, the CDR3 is TGTGCCAGCAGCTGGGGACAGGATTATGAAAAACTGTTTTTT. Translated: CASSWGQDYEKLFF.

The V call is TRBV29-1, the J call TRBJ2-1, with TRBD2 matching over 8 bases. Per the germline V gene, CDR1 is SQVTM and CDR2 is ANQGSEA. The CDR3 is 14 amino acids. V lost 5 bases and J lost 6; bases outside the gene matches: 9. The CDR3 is CSVRRGAGANEQFF. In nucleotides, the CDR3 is TGCAGCGTTAGGAGAGGAGCGGGGGCCAATGAGCAGTTCTTC.

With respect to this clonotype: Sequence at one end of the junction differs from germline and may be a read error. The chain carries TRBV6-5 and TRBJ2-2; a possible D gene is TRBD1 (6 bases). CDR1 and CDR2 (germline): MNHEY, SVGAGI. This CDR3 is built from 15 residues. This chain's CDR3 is CASSLDRSNTGERFF. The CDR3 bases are TGTGCCAGCAGTCTCGACAGGAGTAACACCGGGGAGCGGTTTTTT.

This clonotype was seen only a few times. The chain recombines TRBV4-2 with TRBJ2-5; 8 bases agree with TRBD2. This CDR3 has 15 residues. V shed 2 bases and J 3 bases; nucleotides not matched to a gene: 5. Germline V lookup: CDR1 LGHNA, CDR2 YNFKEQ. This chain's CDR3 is CASSQLPGGEETQYF. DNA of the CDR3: TGTGCCAGCAGCCAACTCCCGGGGGGGGAAGAGACCCAGTACTTC.

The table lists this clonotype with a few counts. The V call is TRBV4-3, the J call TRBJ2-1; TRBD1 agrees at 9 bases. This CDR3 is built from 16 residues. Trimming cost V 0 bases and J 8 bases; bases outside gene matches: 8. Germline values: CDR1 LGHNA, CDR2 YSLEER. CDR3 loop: CASSQDRDRVTYEQFF. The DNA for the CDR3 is TGCGCCAGCAGCCAAGATCGGGACAGGGTTACCTATGAGCAGTTCTTC.

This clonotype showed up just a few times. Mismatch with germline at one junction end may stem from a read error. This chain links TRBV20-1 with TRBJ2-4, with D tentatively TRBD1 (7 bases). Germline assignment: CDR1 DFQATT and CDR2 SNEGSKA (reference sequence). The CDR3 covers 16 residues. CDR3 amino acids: CSARPGGILAKNIRYF. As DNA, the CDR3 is TGCAGTGCTAGACCAGGGGGAATACTAGCCAAAAACATTCGGTACTTC.

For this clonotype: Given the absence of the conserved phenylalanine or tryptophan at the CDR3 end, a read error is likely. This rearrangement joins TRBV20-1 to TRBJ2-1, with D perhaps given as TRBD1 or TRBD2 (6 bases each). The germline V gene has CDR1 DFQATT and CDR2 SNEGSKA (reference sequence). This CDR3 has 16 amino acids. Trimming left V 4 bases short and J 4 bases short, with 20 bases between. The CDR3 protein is CSATHREDSAYNEQFS. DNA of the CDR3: TGCAGTGCTACCCACAGGGAGGATTCCGCATACAATGAGCAGTTCTCC.

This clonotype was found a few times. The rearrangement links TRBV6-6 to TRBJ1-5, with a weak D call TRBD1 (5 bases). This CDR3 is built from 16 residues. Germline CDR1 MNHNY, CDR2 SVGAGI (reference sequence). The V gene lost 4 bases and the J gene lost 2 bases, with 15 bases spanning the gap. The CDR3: CASSLFGGLGNQPQHF. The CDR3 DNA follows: TGTGCCAGCAGTTTATTTGGGGGATTGGGCAATCAGCCCCAGCATTTT.

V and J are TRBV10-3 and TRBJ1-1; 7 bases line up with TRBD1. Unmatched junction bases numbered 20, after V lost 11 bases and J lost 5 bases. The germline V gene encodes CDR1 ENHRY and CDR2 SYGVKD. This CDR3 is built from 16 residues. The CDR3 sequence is CAPQSERGLWVTEAFF. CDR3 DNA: TGTGCCCCGCAGTCGGAAAGGGGGCTATGGGTGACTGAAGCTTTCTTT.

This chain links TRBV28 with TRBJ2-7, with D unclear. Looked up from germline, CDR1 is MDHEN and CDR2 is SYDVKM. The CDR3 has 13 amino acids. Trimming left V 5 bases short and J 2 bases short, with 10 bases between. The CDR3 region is CASSIIPTYEQYF. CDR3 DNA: TGTGCCAGCAGTATTATTCCAACCTACGAGCAGTACTTC. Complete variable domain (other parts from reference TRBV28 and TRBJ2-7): DVKVTQSSRYLVKRTGEKVFLECVQDMDHENMFWYRQDPGLGLRLIYFSYDVKMKEKGDIPEGYSVSREKKERFSLILESASTNQTSMYLCASSIIPTYEQYFGPGTRLTVT.

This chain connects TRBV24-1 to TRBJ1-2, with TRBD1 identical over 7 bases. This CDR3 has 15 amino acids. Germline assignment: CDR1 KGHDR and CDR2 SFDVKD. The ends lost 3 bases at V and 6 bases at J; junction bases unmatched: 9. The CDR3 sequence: CATSDASGTEDGYTF. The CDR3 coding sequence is TGTGCCACCAGTGATGCCTCCGGGACAGAAGATGGCTACACCTTC.

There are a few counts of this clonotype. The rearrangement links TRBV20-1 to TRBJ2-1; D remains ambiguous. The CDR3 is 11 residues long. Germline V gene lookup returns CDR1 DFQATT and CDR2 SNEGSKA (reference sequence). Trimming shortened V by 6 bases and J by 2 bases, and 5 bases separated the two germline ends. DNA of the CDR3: TGCAGTGCCAAGCCCTACAATGAGCAGTTCTTC. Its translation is CSAKPYNEQFF.

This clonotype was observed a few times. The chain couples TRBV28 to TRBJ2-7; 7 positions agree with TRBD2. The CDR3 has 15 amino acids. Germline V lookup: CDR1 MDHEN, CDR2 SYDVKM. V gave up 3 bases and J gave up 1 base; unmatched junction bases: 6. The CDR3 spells CASSFGTTVSYEQYF. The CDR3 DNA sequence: TGTGCCAGCAGTTTCGGGACTACAGTTTCCTACGAGCAGTACTTC.

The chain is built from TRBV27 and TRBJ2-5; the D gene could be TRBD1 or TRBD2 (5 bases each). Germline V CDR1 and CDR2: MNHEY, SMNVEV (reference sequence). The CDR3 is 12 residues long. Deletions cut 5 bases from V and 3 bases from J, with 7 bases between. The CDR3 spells CASSRDEETQYF. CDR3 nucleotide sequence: TGTGCCAGCAGTCGGGACGAAGAGACCCAGTACTTC.

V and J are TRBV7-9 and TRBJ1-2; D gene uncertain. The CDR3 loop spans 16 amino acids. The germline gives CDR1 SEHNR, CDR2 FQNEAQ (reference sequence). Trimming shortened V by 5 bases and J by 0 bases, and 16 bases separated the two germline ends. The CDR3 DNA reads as TGTGCCAGCAGCCCCGGCCGGGCCAGAACTAACTATGGCTACACCTTC. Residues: CASSPGRARTNYGYTF.

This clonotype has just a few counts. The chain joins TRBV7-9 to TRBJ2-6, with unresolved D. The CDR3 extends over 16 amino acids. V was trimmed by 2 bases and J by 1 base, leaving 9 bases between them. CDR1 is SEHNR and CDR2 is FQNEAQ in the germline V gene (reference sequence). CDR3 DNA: TGTGCCAGCAGCTTAAACCGGGCATCTGGGGCCAACGTCCTGACTTTC. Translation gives CASSLNRASGANVLTF.

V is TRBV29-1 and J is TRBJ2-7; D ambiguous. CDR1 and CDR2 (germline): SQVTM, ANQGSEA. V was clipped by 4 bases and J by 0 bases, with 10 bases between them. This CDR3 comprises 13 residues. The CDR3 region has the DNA TGCAGCGTTGTTTCCACGAGCTCCTACGAGCAGTACTTC. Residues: CSVVSTSSYEQYF.

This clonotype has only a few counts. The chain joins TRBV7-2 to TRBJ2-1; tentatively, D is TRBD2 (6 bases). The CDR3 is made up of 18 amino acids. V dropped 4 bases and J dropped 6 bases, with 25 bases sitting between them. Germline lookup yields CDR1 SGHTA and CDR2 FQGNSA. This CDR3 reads CASSSDGGWVGLSNEQFF. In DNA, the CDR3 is TGTGCCAGCAGCTCAGACGGGGGATGGGTTGGACTCTCCAATGAGCAGTTCTTC.

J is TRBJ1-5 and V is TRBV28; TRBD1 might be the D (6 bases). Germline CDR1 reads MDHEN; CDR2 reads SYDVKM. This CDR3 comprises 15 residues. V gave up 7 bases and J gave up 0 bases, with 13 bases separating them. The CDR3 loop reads CASIETGDSNQPQHF. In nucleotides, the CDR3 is TGTGCCAGCATCGAGACAGGTGATAGCAATCAGCCCCAGCATTTT.

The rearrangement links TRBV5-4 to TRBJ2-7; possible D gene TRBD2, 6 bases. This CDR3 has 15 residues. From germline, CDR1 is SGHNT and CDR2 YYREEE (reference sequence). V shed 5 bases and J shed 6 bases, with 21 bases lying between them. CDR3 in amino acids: CASRFGLADYGEQYF. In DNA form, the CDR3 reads TGTGCCAGCAGATTTGGGTTAGCGGACTACGGCGAGCAGTACTTC.

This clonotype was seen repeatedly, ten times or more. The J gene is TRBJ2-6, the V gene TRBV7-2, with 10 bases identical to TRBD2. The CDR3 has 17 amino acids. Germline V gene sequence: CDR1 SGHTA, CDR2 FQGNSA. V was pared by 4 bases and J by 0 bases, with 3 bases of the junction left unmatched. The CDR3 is CASSWTSGSSGANVLTF. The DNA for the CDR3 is TGTGCCAGCAGCTGGACTAGCGGATCCTCTGGGGCCAACGTCCTGACTTTC.

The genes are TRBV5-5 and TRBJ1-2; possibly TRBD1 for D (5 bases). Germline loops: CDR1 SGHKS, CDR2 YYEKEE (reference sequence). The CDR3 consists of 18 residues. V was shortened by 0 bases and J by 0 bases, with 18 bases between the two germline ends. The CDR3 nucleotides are TGTGCCAGCAGCTTGGTCAACCGGGGCCCCTGGCCTAACTATGGCTACACCTTC. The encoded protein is CASSLVNRGPWPNYGYTF.